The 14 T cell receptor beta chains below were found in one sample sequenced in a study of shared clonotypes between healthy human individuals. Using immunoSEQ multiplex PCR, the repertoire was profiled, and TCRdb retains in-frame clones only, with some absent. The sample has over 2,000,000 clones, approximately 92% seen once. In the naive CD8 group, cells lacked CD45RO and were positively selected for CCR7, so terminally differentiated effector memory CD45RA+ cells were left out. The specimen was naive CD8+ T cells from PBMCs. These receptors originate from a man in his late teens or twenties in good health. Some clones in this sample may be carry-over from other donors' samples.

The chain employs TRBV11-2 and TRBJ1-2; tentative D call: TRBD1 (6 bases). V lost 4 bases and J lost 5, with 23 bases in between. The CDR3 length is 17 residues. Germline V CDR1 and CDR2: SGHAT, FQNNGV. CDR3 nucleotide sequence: TGTGCCAGCAGCTCCCCGACGTGGGCGGGGGCTAGGTATGGCTACACCTTC. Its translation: CASSSPTWAGARYGYTF.

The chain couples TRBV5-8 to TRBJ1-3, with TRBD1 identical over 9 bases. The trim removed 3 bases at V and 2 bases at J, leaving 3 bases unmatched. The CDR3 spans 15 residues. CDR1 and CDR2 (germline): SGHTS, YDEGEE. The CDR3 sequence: CASSYRTGAGNTIYF. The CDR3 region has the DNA TGTGCCAGCAGCTATCGGACAGGGGCTGGAAACACCATATATTTT.

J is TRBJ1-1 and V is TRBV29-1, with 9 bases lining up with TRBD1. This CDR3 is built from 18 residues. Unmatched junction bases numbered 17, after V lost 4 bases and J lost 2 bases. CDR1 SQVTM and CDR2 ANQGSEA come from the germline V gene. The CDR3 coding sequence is TGCAGCGTTGGACTTAGACCGGGACAGGGAGAGGGTAACACTGAAGCTTTCTTT. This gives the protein CSVGLRPGQGEGNTEAFF. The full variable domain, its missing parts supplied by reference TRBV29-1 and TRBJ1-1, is SAVISQKPSRDICQRGTSLTIQCQVDSQVTMMFWYRQQPGQSLTLIATANQGSEATYESGFVIDKFPISRPNLTFSTLTVSNMSPEDSSIYLCSVGLRPGQGEGNTEAFFGQGTRLTVV.

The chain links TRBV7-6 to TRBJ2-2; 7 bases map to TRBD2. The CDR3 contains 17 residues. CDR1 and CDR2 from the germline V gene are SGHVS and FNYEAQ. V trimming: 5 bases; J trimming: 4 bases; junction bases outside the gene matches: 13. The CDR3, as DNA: TGTGCCAGCAGCCCGAGGGATGTGGGCGGGGGCACCGGGGAGCTGTTTTTT. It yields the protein CASSPRDVGGGTGELFF.

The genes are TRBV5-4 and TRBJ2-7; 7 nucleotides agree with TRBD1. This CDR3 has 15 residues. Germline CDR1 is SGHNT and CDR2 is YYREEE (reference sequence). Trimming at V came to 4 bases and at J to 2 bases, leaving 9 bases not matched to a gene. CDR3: CASSRLRDSTYEQYF. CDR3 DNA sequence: TGTGCCAGCAGCAGACTTAGGGACAGCACCTACGAGCAGTACTTC.

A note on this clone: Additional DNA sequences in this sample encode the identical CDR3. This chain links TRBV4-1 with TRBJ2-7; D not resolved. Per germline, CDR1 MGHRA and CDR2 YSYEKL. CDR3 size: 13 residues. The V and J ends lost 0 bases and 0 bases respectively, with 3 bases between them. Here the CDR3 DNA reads TGCGCCAGCAGCCAAGACAGCTCCTACGAGCAGTACTTC. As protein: CASSQDSSYEQYF.

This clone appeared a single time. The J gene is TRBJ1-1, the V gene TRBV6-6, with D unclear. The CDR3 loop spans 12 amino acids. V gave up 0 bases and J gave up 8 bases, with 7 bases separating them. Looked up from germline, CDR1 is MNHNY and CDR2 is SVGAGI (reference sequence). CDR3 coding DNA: TGTGCCAGCAGTTACTCAGGCAGGGAAGCTTTCTTT. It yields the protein CASSYSGREAFF.

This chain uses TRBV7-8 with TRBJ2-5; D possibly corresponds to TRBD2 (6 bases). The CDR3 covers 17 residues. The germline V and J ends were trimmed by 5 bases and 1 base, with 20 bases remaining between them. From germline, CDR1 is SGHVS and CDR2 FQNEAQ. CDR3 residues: CASSRKHPGEVQETQYF. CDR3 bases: TGTGCCAGCAGCCGGAAGCATCCGGGGGAGGTCCAAGAGACCCAGTACTTC.

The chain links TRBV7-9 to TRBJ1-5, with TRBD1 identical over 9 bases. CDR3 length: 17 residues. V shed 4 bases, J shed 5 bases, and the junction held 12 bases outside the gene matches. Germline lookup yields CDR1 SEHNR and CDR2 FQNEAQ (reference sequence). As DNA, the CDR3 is TGTGCCAGCAGCTCCAACTTACAGGGGGCGGCGGATCAGCCCCAGCATTTT. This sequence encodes CASSSNLQGAADQPQHF.

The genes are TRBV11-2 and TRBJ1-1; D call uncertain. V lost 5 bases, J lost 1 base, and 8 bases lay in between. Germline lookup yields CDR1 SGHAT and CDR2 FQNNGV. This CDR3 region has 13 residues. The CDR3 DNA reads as TGTGCCAGCAGCAGGCCTTCGAACACTGAAGCTTTCTTT. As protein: CASSRPSNTEAFF.

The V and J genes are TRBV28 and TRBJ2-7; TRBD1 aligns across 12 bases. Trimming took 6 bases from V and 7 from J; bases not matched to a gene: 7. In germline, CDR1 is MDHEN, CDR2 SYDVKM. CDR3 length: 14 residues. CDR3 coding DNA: TGTGCCAGCAGGGTGGGACAGGGGGCGGAAGAGCAGTACTTC. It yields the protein CASRVGQGAEEQYF.

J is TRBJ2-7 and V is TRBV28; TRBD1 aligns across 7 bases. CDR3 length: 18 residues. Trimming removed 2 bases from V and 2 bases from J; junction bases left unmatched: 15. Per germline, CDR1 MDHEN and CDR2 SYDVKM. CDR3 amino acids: CASSLTGASRDVTYEQYF. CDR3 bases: TGTGCCAGCAGTTTAACAGGGGCCTCCCGGGACGTTACCTACGAGCAGTACTTC.

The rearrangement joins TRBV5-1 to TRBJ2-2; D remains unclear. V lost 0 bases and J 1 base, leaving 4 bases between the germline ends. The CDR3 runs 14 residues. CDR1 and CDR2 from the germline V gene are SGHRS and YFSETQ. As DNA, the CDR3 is TGCGCCAGCAGCTTGGGTTGGAACACCGGGGAGCTGTTTTTT. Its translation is CASSLGWNTGELFF.

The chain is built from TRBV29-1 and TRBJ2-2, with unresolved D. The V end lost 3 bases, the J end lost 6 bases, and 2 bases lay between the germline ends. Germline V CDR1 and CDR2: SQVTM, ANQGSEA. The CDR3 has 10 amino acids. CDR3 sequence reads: CSVDAGELFF. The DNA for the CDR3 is TGCAGCGTTGACGCCGGGGAGCTGTTTTTT.